This T cell receptor (beta chain) was sequenced in a study of neurological immune-mediated disorders. Synthesis of cDNA was carried out by template-switch 5'RACE. The reaction used 10-nucleotide random UMIs. TCRdb re-called the 5' RACE reads through MiXCR, storing one row per CDR3 protein. The sample yields about 19,000 distinct CDR3 sequences, 7% to 8.5% seen once. The CDR3 totals 14 residues. V gave up 5 bases and J gave up 7 bases, with 18 bases separating them. This clonotype was detected many times. The sequence derives from a woman aged 30 to 39 with HTLV-1-associated myelopathy (HAM/TSP). The specimen was CD8+ T cells from blood. The V and J genes are TRBV12-3 or TRBV12-4 and TRBJ2-7; a weak D match, TRBD2 (6 bases). CDR3 region: CASSQEGRWSEQYF. The CDR3 DNA sequence: TGTGCCAGCAGTCAGGAGGGGCGCTGGTCGGAGCAGTACTTC.